These 3 T cell receptor beta chains originate from one sample sequenced in a study of multiple sclerosis patients with progressive multifocal leukoencephalopathy. Described time point: before natalizumab initiation. Sequencing was performed with immunoSEQ multiplex PCR; in TCRdb, only in-frame clones are kept and a portion is missing. The sample lists about 32,000 clones; 92% were seen once. Sequences were obtained from PBMCs. Every receptor here comes from a young man with multiple sclerosis.

The V and J genes are TRBV5-6 and TRBJ2-7; 7 bases fit TRBD1. V lost 5 bases to trimming and J lost 0 bases; unmatched junction nucleotides: 2. Germline V gene sequence: CDR1 SGHDT, CDR2 YYEEEE. The CDR3 has 13 amino acids. The CDR3 DNA reads TGTGCCAGCAGTGACAGGGCCTCCTACGAGCAGTACTTC. This gives the protein CASSDRASYEQYF. The full variable domain, rest sourced from reference TRBV5-6 and TRBJ2-7, is DAGVTQSPTHLIKTRGQQVTLRCSPKSGHDTVSWYQQALGQGPQFIFQYYEEEERQRGNFPDRFSGHQFPNYSSELNVNALLLGDSALYLCASSDRASYEQYFGPGTRLTVT.

This chain links TRBV19 with TRBJ2-1; a possible D gene is TRBD2 (5 bases). This CDR3 comprises 15 residues. CDR1 is LNHDA, CDR2 SQIVND, per germline (reference sequence). V was cut by 4 bases and J by 10 bases, with 20 bases left in between. CDR3 residues: CASSTPESFSGEQFF. As DNA, the CDR3 is TGTGCCAGTAGTACCCCGGAGTCTTTTTCGGGGGAGCAGTTCTTC.

The chain recombines TRBV4-1 with TRBJ2-3; tentatively, D is TRBD2 (6 bases). The V and J ends lost 4 bases and 0 bases respectively, with 20 bases between them. The CDR3 is 18 residues long. Germline-derived CDR1 and CDR2 are MGHRA and YSYEKL. CDR3 nucleotide sequence: TGCGCCAGCAGCCGGACTTGGGGACTTCCACCTAGCACAGATACGCAGTATTTT. Residues: CASSRTWGLPPSTDTQYF.